Following are 22 T cell receptor beta chains from one sample sequenced in a study of a mutant IDH1 vaccine in newly diagnosed glioma (dated by TCRdb to the early 2020s). The label giving this sample's time point can be read as: week 11, during vaccination. Each vaccine dose was 300 ug of a 20-mer mutant IDH1 peptide in Montanide, given subcutaneously with topical imiquimod. Their antigen targets remain unknown. The library relied on the immunoSEQ multiplex PCR assay. As stored in TCRdb, this immuneACCESS dataset retains in-frame rearrangements with V and J assigned. A fraction of the clones does not appear; measured against another copy, unresolved V genes explain less than half of the discrepancy, and the remainder lacks a known reason. The sample table shows some 130,000 clones, and roughly 78% are seen once. The top ten hold 5.5% of the sample. The material sequenced was PBMCs, taken from a glioma patient whose treatment included an IDH1 peptide vaccine. The receptor source for this set is a man in his forties with glioma.

The genes are TRBV2 and TRBJ2-3; D not resolved. Trimming took 7 bases from V and 8 from J, leaving 13 bases between them. The CDR3 is made up of 12 amino acids. CDR1 is SNHLY, CDR2 FYNNEI, per germline. The CDR3 sequence is CASNPSESTQYF. The CDR3 bases are TGTGCCAGCAACCCCAGCGAGTCTACGCAGTATTTT.

This sequence joins TRBV4-3 and TRBJ2-3, with TRBD2 matching 10 bases. The CDR3 totals 18 residues. Germline values: CDR1 LGHNA, CDR2 YSLEER. Unmatched junction bases numbered 11, after V lost 4 bases and J lost 1 base. CDR3: CASSPGSSGSLGTDTQYF. For the CDR3, the DNA is TGCGCCAGCAGCCCAGGGTCTAGCGGGAGTCTCGGCACAGATACGCAGTATTTT.

The V gene is TRBV6-1, the J gene TRBJ2-2, with 9 bases that match TRBD2. With 6 bases clipped from V and 6 bases from J, the junction kept 5 bases outside the gene matches. The CDR3 totals 14 residues. Germline V gene sequence: CDR1 MNHNS, CDR2 SASEGT. DNA for the CDR3: TGTGCCAGCAGAGGGCGGGAGGGGTCCGGGGAGCTGTTTTTT. Its protein is CASRGREGSGELFF.

This clone was seen a single time. The chain joins TRBV2 to TRBJ2-7, with 10 bases fitting TRBD2. Germline CDR1 reads SNHLY; CDR2 reads FYNNEI. With V trimmed by 0 bases and J by 4 bases, 6 bases remained unmatched. The CDR3 is 16 amino acids. The CDR3 protein is CASSEALPSGSYEQYF. In nucleotides, the CDR3 is TGTGCCAGCAGTGAAGCGCTCCCTAGCGGGAGTTACGAGCAGTACTTC.

This chain connects TRBV6-6 to TRBJ2-3; 9 bases map to TRBD1. J was trimmed by 2 bases and V by 3 bases; bases with no gene match: 3. Germline-derived CDR1 and CDR2 are MNHNY and SVGAGI (reference sequence). This CDR3 comprises 15 residues. CDR3 coding DNA: TGTGCCAGCAGTTATTGGGACAGGGACACAGATACGCAGTATTTT. Translation: CASSYWDRDTDTQYF.

The chain combines TRBV5-6 with TRBJ1-1, with D possibly matching TRBD1 (6 bases). V lost 0 bases, J lost 0 bases, and 15 bases lay in between. CDR3 length equals 17 residues. The germline V gene has CDR1 SGHDT and CDR2 YYEEEE. The DNA of the CDR3 is TGTGCCAGCAGCTTGGAAGGGGGGCCAGGGATGAACACTGAAGCTTTCTTT. Translation: CASSLEGGPGMNTEAFF. The whole variable domain, remainder taken from reference TRBV5-6 and TRBJ1-1, is DAGVTQSPTHLIKTRGQQVTLRCSPKSGHDTVSWYQQALGQGPQFIFQYYEEEERQRGNFPDRFSGHQFPNYSSELNVNALLLGDSALYLCASSLEGGPGMNTEAFFGQGTRLTVV.

This clone was recorded a few times. This chain uses TRBV19 with TRBJ1-5; tentatively, D is TRBD1 (6 bases). The CDR3 totals 16 residues. Germline V lookup: CDR1 LNHDA, CDR2 SQIVND (reference sequence). Trimming left V 4 bases short and J 0 bases short, with 13 bases between. CDR3 sequence reads: CASSRTEFYSNQPQHF. The CDR3 coding sequence is TGTGCCAGTAGTAGGACAGAGTTTTATAGCAATCAGCCCCAGCATTTT.

The chain combines TRBV30 with TRBJ2-5; D remains ambiguous. Judging by the DNA end, TRBJ2-7 fits better; the J call may be wrong. The germline V gene has CDR1 GTSNPN and CDR2 SVGIG (reference sequence). The CDR3 runs to 12 residues. CDR3 protein: CAWSRLPYEQYF. As DNA, the CDR3 is TGTGCCTGGAGTCGGCTACCTTACGAGCAGTACTTC.

V gene TRBV6-5 combines with J gene TRBJ1-2; D call uncertain. Germline loops: CDR1 MNHEY, CDR2 SVGAGI. The CDR3 has 14 amino acids. V was pared by 6 bases and J by 4 bases, with 15 bases between. The CDR3 loop reads CASSPNEVSYGYTF. Written as DNA, the CDR3 is TGTGCCAGCAGCCCCAATGAGGTTTCCTATGGCTACACCTTC.

This sequence joins TRBV27 and TRBJ1-4; D ambiguous. Per the germline V gene, CDR1 is MNHEY and CDR2 is SMNVEV (reference sequence). Trimming cost V 0 bases and J 8 bases, with 13 bases left between them. This CDR3 region has 15 residues. CDR3 residues: CASSLSSRRGEKLFF. DNA of the CDR3: TGTGCCAGCAGTTTATCGTCGCGAAGAGGAGAAAAACTGTTTTTT. Full variable domain (outside the CDR3, taken from reference TRBV27 and TRBJ1-4): EAQVTQNPRYLITVTGKKLTVTCSQNMNHEYMSWYRQDPGLGLRQIYYSMNVEVTDKGDVPEGYKVSRKEKRNFPLILESPSPNQTSLYFCASSLSSRRGEKLFFGSGTQLSVL.

The chain combines TRBV19 with TRBJ2-7; D is perhaps TRBD1 (6 bases). CDR3 size: 13 residues. V was cut by 4 bases and J by 2 bases, with 9 bases left in between. Germline loops: CDR1 LNHDA, CDR2 SQIVND (reference sequence). The CDR3 loop is CASSKTGTYEQYF. In nucleotides, the CDR3 is TGTGCCAGTAGTAAAACAGGGACCTACGAGCAGTACTTC.

The rearrangement links TRBV6-4 to TRBJ2-1, with 7 bases lining up with TRBD2. The CDR3 is made up of 15 amino acids. V lost 6 bases, J lost 6 bases, and 11 bases stayed unmatched. Per the germline V gene, CDR1 is MRHNA and CDR2 is SNTAGT. As DNA, the CDR3 is TGTGCCAGCAGCGGGGAGATGGGGGGGATCAATGAGCAGTTCTTC. Translated: CASSGEMGGINEQFF.

The chain has TRBV9 and TRBJ1-2; possible D gene TRBD1, 6 bases. V shed 0 bases and J shed 13 bases, with 10 bases lying between them. This CDR3 region has 11 residues. CDR1 SGDLS and CDR2 YYNGEE come from the germline V gene. The CDR3 DNA follows: TGTGCCAGCAGCGTAGCGGGGGCCGGCACCTTC. It codes for CASSVAGAGTF.

This rearrangement joins TRBV7-2 to TRBJ2-5; TRBD1 matches at 7 bases. V shed 3 bases and J 3 bases; nucleotides not matched to a gene: 10. The CDR3 runs 16 residues. Germline values: CDR1 SGHTA, CDR2 FQGNSA. The CDR3 loop is CASSFGRGGEEETQYF. The CDR3 nucleotides are TGTGCCAGCAGCTTCGGTCGAGGGGGCGAAGAAGAGACCCAGTACTTC.

The V gene is TRBV30, the J gene TRBJ2-2, with D maybe TRBD2 (6 bases). The CDR3 is 15 residues long. Germline V gene lookup returns CDR1 GTSNPN and CDR2 SVGIG (reference sequence). Trimming removed 6 bases from V and 8 bases from J, with 22 bases in between. This CDR3 reads CACRAEGVRSGELFF. The DNA of the CDR3 is TGTGCCTGCAGAGCGGAGGGAGTTCGTTCGGGGGAGCTGTTTTTT.

There are a few counts of this clone. The chain employs TRBV5-1 and TRBJ2-7, with 9 nucleotides matching TRBD1. This CDR3 is built from 14 residues. With 0 bases clipped from V and 4 bases from J, the junction kept 2 bases outside the gene matches. Germline V gene sequence: CDR1 SGHRS, CDR2 YFSETQ. For the CDR3, the DNA is TGCGCCAGCAGCTTGGATGGGACAGGGTACGAGCAGTACTTC. It encodes CASSLDGTGYEQYF. The variable domain in full, completed from reference TRBV5-1 and TRBJ2-7, reads KAGVTQTPRYLIKTRGQQVTLSCSPISGHRSVSWYQQTPGQGLQFLFEYFSETQRNKGNFPGRFSGRQFSNSRSEMNVSTLELGDSALYLCASSLDGTGYEQYFGPGTRLTVT.

The chain joins TRBV7-9 to TRBJ1-5; no reliable D call. The CDR3 has 14 amino acids. Trimming left V 5 bases short and J 3 bases short, with 11 bases between. Germline V CDR1 and CDR2: SEHNR, FQNEAQ (reference sequence). CDR3 sequence: CASSQDGFNQPQHF. The CDR3 DNA reads as TGTGCCAGCAGCCAGGACGGATTCAATCAGCCCCAGCATTTT.

The genes are TRBV30 and TRBJ1-1; 9 nucleotides line up with TRBD1. V was pared by 8 bases and J by 0 bases, with 10 bases of the junction left unmatched. CDR3 length equals 15 residues. Per the germline V gene, CDR1 is GTSNPN and CDR2 is SVGIG (reference sequence). CDR3: CAGRRDRVLNTEAFF. The CDR3 DNA is TGTGCCGGCCGACGGGACAGGGTGTTGAACACTGAAGCTTTCTTT.

The V gene is TRBV9, the J gene TRBJ1-5; D unclear. V was shortened by 0 bases and J by 4 bases, with 5 bases between the two germline ends. CDR3 length: 13 amino acids. Germline V gene lookup returns CDR1 SGDLS and CDR2 YYNGEE. CDR3 sequence: CASSVGTNQPQHF. DNA of the CDR3: TGTGCCAGCAGCGTAGGGACGAATCAGCCCCAGCATTTT. The complete variable domain, with remaining parts taken from reference TRBV9 and TRBJ1-5, reads DSGVTQTPKHLITATGQRVTLRCSPRSGDLSVYWYQQSLDQGLQFLIQYYNGEERAKGNILERFSAQQFPDLHSELNLSSLELGDSALYFCASSVGTNQPQHFGDGTRLSIL.

The V call is TRBV29-1, the J call TRBJ2-5; D is possibly TRBD1 (5 bases). The V gene's germline CDR1 is SQVTM and CDR2 ANQGSEA. Trimming shortened V by 6 bases and J by 13 bases, and 12 bases separated the two germline ends. CDR3 length: 9 amino acids. CDR3 DNA: TGCAGCGTGGACAAGTTCGCGTACTTC. Its translation: CSVDKFAYF.

The genes are TRBV14 and TRBJ1-2; D is ambiguous. V lost 6 bases and J lost 5, with 16 bases in between. The CDR3 length is 14 residues. Germline loops: CDR1 SGHDN, CDR2 FVKESK. The CDR3 coding sequence is TGTGCCAGCAGGGAATTTCGCGCCTTTTATGGCTACACCTTC. Translating it yields CASREFRAFYGYTF.

The chain joins TRBV5-4 to TRBJ2-6; 10 bases line up with TRBD1. V was clipped by 4 bases and J by 2 bases; unmatched bases: 3. Germline assignment: CDR1 SGHNT and CDR2 YYREEE (reference sequence). The CDR3 totals 16 residues. DNA of the CDR3: TGTGCCAGCAGCCCCGGACAGGGGGCTGGGGCCAACGTCCTGACTTTC. Translated, it gives CASSPGQGAGANVLTF.